The TCR beta chain under discussion was sequenced for a study of cytomegalovirus exposure and HLA in healthy donors. 13 Jbeta primers and 60 Vbeta primers were used for the PCR. Only in-frame clones appear in the TCRdb table, and some are missing; sequencing was by immunoSEQ multiplex PCR. The table lists about 190,000 clones, roughly 80% of them singletons, with around 4% in the top ten. Turning to this clone: Antigen unknown.

The ends lost 5 bases at V and 4 bases at J; junction bases unmatched: 16. Germline V gene lookup returns CDR1 SEHNR and CDR2 FQNEAQ (reference sequence). The CDR3 is made up of 17 amino acids. Study findings and constraints: Later analysis identified a missense DCLRE1C variant that was linked to TCR beta V- and J-gene trimming. Accurate prediction of HLA-A and HLA-B alleles (for most subjects) was reportedly achieved from TCR beta sequences. It was confirmed in vitro that three of the CMV-associated chains were specific for CMV antigens.

J is TRBJ1-2 and V is TRBV7-9, with 7 bases aligning to TRBD1. This TCR was recovered from a man aged 45-65 years in good health and CMV-seronegative. Sequenced input: PBMCs. In nucleotides, the CDR3 is TGTGCCAGCAGCGGGCGAGACAGGGCTAAGGCGGGCTATGGCTACACCTTC. Translated: CASSGRDRAKAGYGYTF.